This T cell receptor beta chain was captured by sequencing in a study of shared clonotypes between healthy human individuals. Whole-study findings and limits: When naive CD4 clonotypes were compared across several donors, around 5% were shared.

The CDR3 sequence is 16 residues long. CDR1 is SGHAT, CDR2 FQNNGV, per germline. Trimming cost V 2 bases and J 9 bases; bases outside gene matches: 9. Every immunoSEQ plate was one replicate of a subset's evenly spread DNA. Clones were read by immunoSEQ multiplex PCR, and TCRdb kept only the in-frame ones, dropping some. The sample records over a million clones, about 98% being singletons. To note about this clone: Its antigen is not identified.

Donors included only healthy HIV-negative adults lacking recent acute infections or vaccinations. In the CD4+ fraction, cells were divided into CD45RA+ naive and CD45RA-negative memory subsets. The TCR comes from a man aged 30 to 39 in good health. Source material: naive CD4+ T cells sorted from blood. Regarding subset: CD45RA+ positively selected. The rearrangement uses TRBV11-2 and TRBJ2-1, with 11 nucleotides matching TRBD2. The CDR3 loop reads CASSLSLAGGPGEQFF. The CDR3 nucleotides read TGTGCCAGCAGCTTAAGTTTAGCGGGAGGGCCGGGTGAGCAGTTCTTC.